This paragraph reports one TCR beta chain. The sample is drawn from a study of shared clonotypes between healthy human individuals. Healthy HIV-negative adults with no recent acute infections or vaccinations were recruited as donors. TCRdb's table, derived via immunoSEQ multiplex PCR, lists solely in-frame clones and lacks some. The sample holds 2 million to 2.5 million clones, 95% seen once. Germline-derived CDR1 and CDR2 are SGHDT and YYEEEE. This CDR3 has 13 residues. Trimming removed 0 bases at V and 3 bases at J, with 7 bases between. Sequencing used naive CD4+ T cells sorted from blood. Noted subset: CD45RA+ positively selected. The source is a man younger than 35 in good health. The V call is TRBV5-6, the J call TRBJ2-7; unclear D gene. The CDR3 loop is CASSLGTVYEQYF. Written as DNA, the CDR3 is TGTGCCAGCAGCTTGGGGACCGTCTACGAGCAGTACTTC.